This T cell receptor beta chain was recovered during a study of T cell changes during pregnancy in multiple sclerosis. The assay was immunoSEQ multiplex PCR, and TCRdb's table has in-frame clones only and misses some. The sample shows over 55,000 clones, 80% to 95% of them seen only once. V shed 4 bases, J shed 9 bases, and the junction held 8 bases outside the gene matches. The length of the CDR3 is 14 residues. Germline V CDR1 and CDR2: MNHEY, SMNVEV (reference sequence). This receptor was taken from a female donor with multiple sclerosis, enrolled in a pregnancy study. The material sequenced was peripheral blood, taken in the first trimester of pregnancy. The chain carries TRBV27 and TRBJ2-1; 8 nucleotides line up with TRBD1. The DNA for the CDR3 is TGTGCCAGCAGTTCTGGACAGGGAAGGAGTGAGCAGTTCTTC. It yields the protein CASSSGQGRSEQFF.